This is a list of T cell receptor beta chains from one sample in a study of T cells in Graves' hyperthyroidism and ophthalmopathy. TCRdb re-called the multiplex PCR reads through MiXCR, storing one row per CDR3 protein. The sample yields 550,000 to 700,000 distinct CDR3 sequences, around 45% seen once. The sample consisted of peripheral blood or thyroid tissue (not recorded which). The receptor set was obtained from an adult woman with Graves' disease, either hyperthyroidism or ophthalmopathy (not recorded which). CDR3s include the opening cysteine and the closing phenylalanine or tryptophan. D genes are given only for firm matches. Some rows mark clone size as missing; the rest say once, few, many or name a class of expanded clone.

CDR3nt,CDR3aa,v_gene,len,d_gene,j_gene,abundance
TGTGCCAGCACGATTAGGGTGGGTCGGGAAGACGGCTACACCTTC,CASTIRVGREDGYTF,TRBV7-8,15,-,TRBJ1-2,-
TGCAGCGTTGATCTGACAGCCTACAATGAGCAGTTCTTC,CSVDLTAYNEQFF,TRBV29-1,13,-,TRBJ2-1,-
TGCAGCGTGTACAGGGGAGGCTATGGCTACACCTTC,CSVYRGGYGYTF,TRBV29-1,12,TRBD1,TRBJ1-2,many
TGCAGTGCTAGGGTTATTACACCCCTCCACTTT,CSARVITPLHF,TRBV20-1,11,-,TRBJ1-6,many
TGTGCCACCAGCAGTTACTCGGAAGGTACTGAAGCTTTCTTT,CATSSYSEGTEAFF,TRBV15,14,-,TRBJ1-1,-
TGTGCCATCAGTCCTAGTTCTGAACAGCCCCAGCATTTT,CAISPSSEQPQHF,TRBV10-3,13,-,TRBJ1-5,many
TGTGCCACCAGCAGAGGGACCAATAATTCACCCCTCCACTTT,CATSRGTNNSPLHF,TRBV15,14,-,TRBJ1-6,few
TGTGCCAGCAGCTTGTCACTAGCGGAGACCCAGTACTTC,CASSLSLAETQYF,TRBV7-9,13,TRBD2,TRBJ2-5,few
TGCAGTGCTAGAGATTGGGCGGGACTAGGCTACACCTTC,CSARDWAGLGYTF,TRBV20-1,13,-,TRBJ1-2,-
TGCAGTGCTTCTAAGCTAGCGGGAGTTTTCTGCGAGCAGTACTTC,CSASKLAGVFCEQYF,TRBV20-1,15,TRBD2,TRBJ2-7,many
TGTGCCAGCAGGGAAACAGCAGTTACCTACGAGCAGTACTTC,CASRETAVTYEQYF,TRBV9,14,-,TRBJ2-7,-
TGTGCCATCAGTTCCAGACTAGCGGCGAACACCGGGGAGCTGTTTTTT,CAISSRLAANTGELFF,TRBV10-3,16,TRBD2,TRBJ2-2,many
TGTGCCAGCAGCGCCCGACAGGGGGAACTGAACACTGAAGCTTTCTTT,CASSARQGELNTEAFF,TRBV3-1,16,TRBD1,TRBJ1-1,few
TGTGCCAGCAGCCCCAGGGTCGGGTCCTATAATTCACCCCTCCACTTT,CASSPRVGSYNSPLHF,TRBV7-9,16,-,TRBJ1-6,many
TGCAGTGCTAGTACAAGGGGGGAGACCCAGTACTTC,CSASTRGETQYF,TRBV20-1,12,-,TRBJ2-5,-
TGTGCCAGTAGTGGATGGTCTGGAAACACCATATATTTT,CASSGWSGNTIYF,TRBV25-1,13,-,TRBJ1-3,-
TGTGCCAGCAGCTTAGTGAGGGGGCTCGGCGTTGATTCACCCCTCCACTTT,CASSLVRGLGVDSPLHF,TRBV12-3/TRBV12-4,17,TRBD1,TRBJ1-6,-
TGTGCCAGCAACCTAGGGGCCAGGGGGCGGAAAGACTTTGGCTACACCTTC,CASNLGARGRKDFGYTF,TRBV2,17,TRBD1,TRBJ1-2,many
TGTGCCAGCAGAGGACCGAACCAAGAGACCCAGTACTTC,CASRGPNQETQYF,TRBV27,13,-,TRBJ2-5,many
TGTGCCACCAGCAGAGCAGGGGGCCCCTACGAGCAGTACTTC,CATSRAGGPYEQYF,TRBV15,14,TRBD1,TRBJ2-7,many
TGTGCTTCCAACCCGGACAGGGAAACCGGGGAGCTGTTTTTT,CASNPDRETGELFF,TRBV7-2,14,TRBD1,TRBJ2-2,once
TGCGCCAGCAGCCAAGATTTCGGGAGTTCTAATGAAAAACTGTTTTTT,CASSQDFGSSNEKLFF,TRBV7-9,16,-,TRBJ1-4,-
TGCGCCAGCAGCCTAGACAGGAGGGGGAACATTCAGTACTTC,CASSLDRRGNIQYF,TRBV5-1,14,-,TRBJ2-4,-
TGTGCCACCAGCCGTGCGGGAGGCGGGGAGCTGTTTTTT,CATSRAGGGELFF,TRBV15,13,TRBD2,TRBJ2-2,-
TGCAGTGCTCTCACCGGGACGGTGGGTTTAGCCCAGCATTTT,CSALTGTVGLAQHF,TRBV20-1,14,-,TRBJ1-5,many
TGTGCCAGCGGCCCAAGGTTCGCCGGGGAGCTGTTTTTT,CASGPRFAGELFF,TRBV19,13,-,TRBJ2-2,-
TGTGCCAGCAGCTCCGAGGTCGGGAAACCGATCCCGGAGACCCAGTACTTC,CASSSEVGKPIPETQYF,TRBV7-7,17,-,TRBJ2-5,-
TGTGCCAGCAGCTTAGTAGGGGGGATCAATCAGCCCCAGCATTTT,CASSLVGGINQPQHF,TRBV7-6,15,-,TRBJ1-5,-
TGTGCCACCAGTGACCTAGCGAACACCGGGGAGCTGTTTTTT,CATSDLANTGELFF,TRBV24-1,14,-,TRBJ2-2,-
TGCGCCAGCAGCTACGGCGGGGGGGGGGAGCAGTACTTC,CASSYGGGGEQYF,TRBV5-1,13,TRBD2,TRBJ2-7,many
TGCAGCGTTGGCCCGGACAGGCCTGTCGACGAGCAGTACTTC,CSVGPDRPVDEQYF,TRBV29-1,14,TRBD1,TRBJ2-7,-
TGCAGCGCCTTGGACAGGGGGAGTCTAGGCTATGGCTACACCTTC,CSALDRGSLGYGYTF,TRBV29-1,15,TRBD1,TRBJ1-2,many
TGCAGTGCTCAGAGCCGGGGGCAAGAAACTGAAGCTTTCTTT,CSAQSRGQETEAFF,TRBV20-1,14,-,TRBJ1-1,-
TGTGCCAGCAGCTTAACCCGACAACCCCTCCACTTT,CASSLTRQPLHF,TRBV7-9,12,-,TRBJ1-6,many
TGCAGTGCTAGAGCGGGAGGGCGCAATGATGAAGCTTTCTTT,CSARAGGRNDEAFF,TRBV20-1,14,-,TRBJ1-1,-
TGCAGTGCTAGGTGGGACAGGCTGCGGGCCCAGTACTTC,CSARWDRLRAQYF,TRBV20-1,13,TRBD1,TRBJ2-5,-
TGTGCCATCAGTGCTTTGAGGGACACTGAAGCTTTCTTT,CAISALRDTEAFF,TRBV10-3,13,-,TRBJ1-1,-
TGTGCCAGCAGGACACAACAGGGCCCTTCCTACGAGCAGTACTTC,CASRTQQGPSYEQYF,TRBV28,15,-,TRBJ2-7,few
TGCAGCGTTGTTGGAGGGGCCTCCTATGGCTACACCTTC,CSVVGGASYGYTF,TRBV29-1,13,-,TRBJ1-2,few
TGTGCCAGCAGCAATAGGGCGTACCAAGAGACCCAGTACTTC,CASSNRAYQETQYF,TRBV15,14,-,TRBJ2-5,-
TGTGCCAGCAGCCAAGGCTCGCAGGGGTGGAATTCACCCCTCCACTTT,CASSQGSQGWNSPLHF,TRBV14,16,-,TRBJ1-6,-
TGTGCCAGCAGTTTATTGTTCGGTGGAAGTACTGAAGCTTTCTTT,CASSLLFGGSTEAFF,TRBV12-3/TRBV12-4,15,-,TRBJ1-1,many